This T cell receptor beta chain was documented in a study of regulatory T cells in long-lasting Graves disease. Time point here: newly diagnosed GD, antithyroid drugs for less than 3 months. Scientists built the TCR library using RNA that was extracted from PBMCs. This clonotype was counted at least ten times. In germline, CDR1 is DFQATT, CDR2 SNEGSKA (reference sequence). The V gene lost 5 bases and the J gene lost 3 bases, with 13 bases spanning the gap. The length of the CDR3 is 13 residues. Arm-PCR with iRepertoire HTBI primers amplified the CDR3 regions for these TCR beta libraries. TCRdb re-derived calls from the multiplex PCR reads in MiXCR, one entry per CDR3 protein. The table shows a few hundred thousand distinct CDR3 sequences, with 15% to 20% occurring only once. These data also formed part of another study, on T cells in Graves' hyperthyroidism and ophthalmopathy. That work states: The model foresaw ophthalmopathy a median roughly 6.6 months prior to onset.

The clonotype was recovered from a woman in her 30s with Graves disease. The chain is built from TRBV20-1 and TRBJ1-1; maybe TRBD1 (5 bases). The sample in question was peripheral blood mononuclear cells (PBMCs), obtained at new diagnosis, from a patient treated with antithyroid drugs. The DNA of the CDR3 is TGCAGTGCTCCGGGACCTTCGTACACTGAAGCTTTCTTT. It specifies CSAPGPSYTEAFF.